Following are 24 T cell receptor beta chains from one sample sequenced in a study of Graves' ophthalmopathy and Graves' hyperthyroidism. The TCR beta CDR3 regions underwent amplification from RNA transcripts. The workflow started with a first-round RT-PCR run with HTBI primers and then moved on to a second-round multiplex PCR. Each CDR3 protein is one row after TCRdb ran MiXCR on the multiplex PCR reads. Altogether 45,000 to 60,000 distinct CDR3 sequences are present, approximately 47% being singletons, with the ten largest covering roughly 5%. Sequencing was performed on peripheral blood. These receptors all stem from an adult woman with Graves' ophthalmopathy.

In its sample, this clonotype is medium-sized. The rearrangement uses TRBV9 and TRBJ1-6; D possibly corresponds to TRBD1 (5 bases). The V and J ends lost 2 bases and 9 bases respectively, with 9 bases between them. CDR3 length: 13 residues. Germline lookup yields CDR1 SGDLS and CDR2 YYNGEE. The CDR3 bases are TGTGCCAGCAGCGTTAGAAGGGGTTCACCCCTCCACTTT. Encoded protein: CASSVRRGSPLHF. The full variable domain, in which reference TRBV9 and TRBJ1-6 provide the parts outside the CDR3, is DSGVTQTPKHLITATGQRVTLRCSPRSGDLSVYWYQQSLDQGLQFLIQYYNGEERAKGNILERFSAQQFPDLHSELNLSSLELGDSALYFCASSVRRGSPLHFGNGTRLTVT.

This clonotype was counted at least ten times. The rearrangement joins TRBV20-1 to TRBJ1-1, with D possibly being TRBD1 (6 bases). Trimming took 1 base from V and 0 from J, leaving 12 bases between them. This CDR3 contains 15 residues. Germline CDR1 DFQATT, CDR2 SNEGSKA (reference sequence). CDR3 bases: TGCAGTGCTAGAGGTACAGGGAGCATGAACACTGAAGCTTTCTTT. Protein: CSARGTGSMNTEAFF.

This clonotype was seen at least ten times. This chain links TRBV2 with TRBJ2-3; 7 bases are a match to TRBD1. This CDR3 region has 14 residues. Germline CDR1 is SNHLY and CDR2 is FYNNEI. The ends lost 7 bases at V and 2 bases at J; junction bases unmatched: 6. CDR3 in DNA: TGTGCCAGCACCAGGGACAGAATCACAGATACGCAGTATTTT. Encoded protein: CASTRDRITDTQYF.

This clonotype was counted at least ten times. The rearrangement links TRBV12-3 or TRBV12-4 to TRBJ1-4; maybe TRBD1 (5 bases). With 0 bases removed from V and 10 bases from J, the gap between germline ends came to 9 bases. CDR3 length: 13 amino acids. The CDR3 region is CASSLAGEGKLFF. The CDR3 DNA is TGTGCCAGCAGTTTAGCAGGGGAGGGAAAACTGTTTTTT.

This clonotype was seen repeatedly, ten times or more. The chain carries TRBV5-1 and TRBJ2-7; the D gene is possibly TRBD1 (6 bases). There are 14 residues in the CDR3. Trimming stripped 4 bases from V and 3 bases from J, with 14 bases between. The germline gives CDR1 SGHRS, CDR2 YFSETQ. The CDR3 sequence is CASSGGQPLYEQYF. In DNA, the CDR3 is TGCGCCAGCAGCGGCGGACAGCCCCTCTACGAGCAGTACTTC.

This clonotype was seen only once. The chain combines TRBV27 with TRBJ2-5; D ambiguous. This CDR3 spans 14 amino acids. Germline loops: CDR1 MNHEY, CDR2 SMNVEV (reference sequence). The ends were cut back, 0 bases at V and 1 base at J, with 6 bases in the middle. The DNA of the CDR3 is TGTGCCAGCAGTTTATCCCGTCCCCAAGAGACCCAGTACTTC. This codes for CASSLSRPQETQYF.

This clonotype has ten or more counts. This sequence joins TRBV7-6 and TRBJ2-1, with 9 bases matching TRBD1. This CDR3 contains 16 residues. Germline CDR1 and CDR2: SGHVS and FNYEAQ. Unmatched junction bases numbered 8, after V lost 1 base and J lost 7 bases. CDR3 DNA sequence: TGTGCCAGCAGCTTAGTCTCGGGACAGGGTTTGAATGAGCAGTTCTTC. Residues: CASSLVSGQGLNEQFF. The full variable domain, completed using reference TRBV7-6 and TRBJ2-1, is GAGVSQSPRYKVTKRGQDVALRCDPISGHVSLYWYRQALGQGPEFLTYFNYEAQQDKSGLPNDRFSAERPEGSISTLTIQRTEQRDSAMYRCASSLVSGQGLNEQFFGPGTRLTVL.

The chain uses TRBV7-2 and TRBJ1-5, with 8 bases identical to TRBD1. V was clipped by 5 bases and J by 3 bases; unmatched bases: 6. The CDR3 spans 15 residues. Germline-derived CDR1 and CDR2 are SGHTA and FQGNSA. CDR3 loop: CASSQLTGVNQPQHF. CDR3 in DNA: TGTGCCAGCAGCCAGTTGACAGGGGTCAATCAGCCCCAGCATTTT.

This clonotype was seen at least ten times. This sequence joins TRBV27 and TRBJ2-7, with a weak D call TRBD1 (5 bases). CDR3 length: 13 amino acids. Looked up from germline, CDR1 is MNHEY and CDR2 is SMNVEV (reference sequence). With 5 bases removed from V and 3 bases from J, the gap between germline ends came to 11 bases. CDR3 bases: TGTGCCAGCAGTCGCTATCAGGGCTACGAGCAGTACTTC. Protein product: CASSRYQGYEQYF.

Ten or more counts support this clonotype. The rearrangement links TRBV6-6 to TRBJ1-5; TRBD1 is a possible D gene (6 bases). V lost 7 bases and J lost 4, with 14 bases in between. This CDR3 is 14 amino acids long. The germline CDR1 and CDR2 sequences are MNHNY and SVGAGI (reference sequence). The CDR3 region is CASTRGGPNQPQHF. DNA for the CDR3: TGTGCCAGCACAAGAGGGGGACCGAATCAGCCCCAGCATTTT.

This clonotype was observed at least ten times. The chain has TRBV7-2 and TRBJ1-1; D is ambiguous. Germline V gene sequence: CDR1 SGHTA, CDR2 FQGNSA. Trimming removed 5 bases from V and 1 base from J, with 8 bases in between. CDR3 size: 13 residues. CDR3 coding DNA: TGTGCCAGCAGCATCAATCCGAACACTGAAGCTTTCTTT. Protein sequence: CASSINPNTEAFF.

This clonotype showed up many times. CDR3 DNA: TGTGCCAGCAGCCCCCAGGGTCTGGCGCTTAACCCTCGGAATAATTCACCCCTCCACTTT. It yields the protein CASSPQGLALNPRNNSPLHF. The rearrangement joins TRBV7-8 to TRBJ1-6, with D perhaps matching TRBD1 (5 bases). Per germline, CDR1 SGHVS and CDR2 FQNEAQ. V gave up 5 bases and J gave up 5 bases, with 28 bases separating them. The CDR3 has 20 amino acids.

As regards this clonotype: A much bigger clone sits one base away, suggesting this may be a read error. The V gene is TRBV30, the J gene TRBJ2-7; no reliable D call. CDR1 is GTSNPN, CDR2 SVGIG, per germline (reference sequence). The CDR3 is 12 residues long. The CDR3 nucleotides are TGTGCCCGGAGTGGTCAGGTCCACGAGCAGTACTTC. Translated: CARSGQVHEQYF.

This clonotype was counted ten times or more. The chain has TRBV12-3 or TRBV12-4 and TRBJ1-1; a possible D gene is TRBD1 (5 bases). The CDR3 length is 11 residues. V shed 3 bases and J shed 11 bases, with 10 bases lying between them. CDR3 nucleotide sequence: TGTGCCAGCAGTTTCGCGGGACTTGCTTTCTTT. Its translation: CASSFAGLAFF.

This clonotype was seen many times. This sequence joins TRBV29-1 and TRBJ2-1, with D possibly called TRBD1 or TRBD2 (5 bases each). In germline, CDR1 is SQVTM, CDR2 ANQGSEA. Deletions cut 7 bases from V and 6 bases from J, with 19 bases between. This CDR3 region has 14 residues. The CDR3 nucleotides are TGCAGCGCAGAGTCCCTCCGAGGGACCAATGAGCAGTTCTTC. Translated: CSAESLRGTNEQFF.

The chain uses TRBV10-2 and TRBJ1-1; D not resolved. This CDR3 comprises 12 residues. CDR1 WSHSY and CDR2 SAAADI come from the germline V gene. The V and J ends lost 2 bases and 7 bases respectively, with 8 bases between them. CDR3 amino acids: CASSERLREAFF. DNA for the CDR3: TGCGCCAGCAGTGAGCGTCTCCGTGAAGCTTTCTTT.

This clonotype ranks as medium-sized. V and J are TRBV7-2 and TRBJ2-1; unclear D gene. Trimming pared 8 bases from V and 6 bases from J, leaving 14 bases between. Germline CDR1 reads SGHTA; CDR2 reads FQGNSA. This CDR3 has 13 amino acids. CDR3 in amino acids: CASSNGSGNEQFF. Written as DNA, the CDR3 is TGTGCCAGCTCAAACGGTTCGGGCAATGAGCAGTTCTTC.

V is TRBV20-1 and J is TRBJ2-2, with D possibly being TRBD2 (5 bases). The CDR3 runs 15 residues. The V end was cut by 2 bases, the J end by 8 bases, with 18 bases between. Germline V gives CDR1 DFQATT, CDR2 SNEGSKA (reference sequence). The CDR3 nucleotides are TGCAGTGCTAGATTGGAAGGGAGAGGCACTGGGGAGCTGTTTTTT. This translates into CSARLEGRGTGELFF.

The V call is TRBV7-8, the J call TRBJ1-2; D gene ambiguous. This CDR3 region has 13 residues. Germline V gene data show CDR1 as SGHVS and CDR2 as FQNEAQ. Trimming took off 0 bases at V and 8 bases at J, with 10 bases between the two ends. CDR3 loop: CASSLALGLGYTF. The CDR3 nucleotides are TGTGCCAGCAGCTTAGCGTTGGGTTTGGGCTACACCTTC.

Ten or more counts support this clonotype. V usage is TRBV4-2 and J usage is TRBJ2-1; 7 bases agree with TRBD2. Germline V lookup: CDR1 LGHNA, CDR2 YNFKEQ. V dropped 5 bases and J dropped 9; count of bases not matched to a gene: 7. The length of the CDR3 is 13 residues. This chain's CDR3 is CASSGGGRAEQFF. The CDR3 DNA sequence: TGTGCCAGCAGCGGGGGGGGGAGAGCTGAGCAGTTCTTC.

DNA for the CDR3: TGTGCCAGCAGTGCCACACGGGGTAGCGGGGACAATGAGCAGTTCTTC. This translates into CASSATRGSGDNEQFF. The V gene is TRBV25-1, the J gene TRBJ2-1; 8 bases map to TRBD2. The J segment lost 5 bases and the V segment lost 4 bases, leaving 10 bases of the junction unmatched. The CDR3 extends over 16 amino acids. Germline CDR1 and CDR2: MGHDK and SYGVNS.

The chain links TRBV20-1 to TRBJ2-2, with D possibly called TRBD1 or TRBD2 (5 bases each). Germline V CDR1 and CDR2: DFQATT, SNEGSKA (reference sequence). This CDR3 has 10 amino acids. Trimming pared 6 bases from V and 12 bases from J, leaving 11 bases between. CDR3 amino acids: CSASPGQLFF. CDR3 nucleotide sequence: TGCAGTGCGTCTCCGGGACAGCTGTTTTTT.

This chain uses TRBV4-1 with TRBJ2-7; possibly TRBD1 or TRBD2 for D (5 bases each). The CDR3 loop spans 16 amino acids. CDR1 and CDR2 (germline): MGHRA, YSYEKL. V lost 3 bases to trimming and J lost 3 bases, with 18 bases between them. The CDR3 sequence: CASSQKVGPRSYEQYF. DNA of the CDR3: TGCGCCAGCAGCCAGAAGGTGGGACCCAGGAGCTACGAGCAGTACTTC.

CDR3 coding DNA: TGTGCCACCAGCAGAGATGGGAGACAGGGAGACGAGCAGTACGTC. Translated: CATSRDGRQGDEQYV. This chain connects TRBV15 to TRBJ2-7; 7 positions match TRBD1. This CDR3 spans 15 amino acids. Germline CDR1 and CDR2: LNHNV and YYDKDF (reference sequence). The V and J ends lost 0 bases and 5 bases, in that order; junction bases with no gene match: 7.